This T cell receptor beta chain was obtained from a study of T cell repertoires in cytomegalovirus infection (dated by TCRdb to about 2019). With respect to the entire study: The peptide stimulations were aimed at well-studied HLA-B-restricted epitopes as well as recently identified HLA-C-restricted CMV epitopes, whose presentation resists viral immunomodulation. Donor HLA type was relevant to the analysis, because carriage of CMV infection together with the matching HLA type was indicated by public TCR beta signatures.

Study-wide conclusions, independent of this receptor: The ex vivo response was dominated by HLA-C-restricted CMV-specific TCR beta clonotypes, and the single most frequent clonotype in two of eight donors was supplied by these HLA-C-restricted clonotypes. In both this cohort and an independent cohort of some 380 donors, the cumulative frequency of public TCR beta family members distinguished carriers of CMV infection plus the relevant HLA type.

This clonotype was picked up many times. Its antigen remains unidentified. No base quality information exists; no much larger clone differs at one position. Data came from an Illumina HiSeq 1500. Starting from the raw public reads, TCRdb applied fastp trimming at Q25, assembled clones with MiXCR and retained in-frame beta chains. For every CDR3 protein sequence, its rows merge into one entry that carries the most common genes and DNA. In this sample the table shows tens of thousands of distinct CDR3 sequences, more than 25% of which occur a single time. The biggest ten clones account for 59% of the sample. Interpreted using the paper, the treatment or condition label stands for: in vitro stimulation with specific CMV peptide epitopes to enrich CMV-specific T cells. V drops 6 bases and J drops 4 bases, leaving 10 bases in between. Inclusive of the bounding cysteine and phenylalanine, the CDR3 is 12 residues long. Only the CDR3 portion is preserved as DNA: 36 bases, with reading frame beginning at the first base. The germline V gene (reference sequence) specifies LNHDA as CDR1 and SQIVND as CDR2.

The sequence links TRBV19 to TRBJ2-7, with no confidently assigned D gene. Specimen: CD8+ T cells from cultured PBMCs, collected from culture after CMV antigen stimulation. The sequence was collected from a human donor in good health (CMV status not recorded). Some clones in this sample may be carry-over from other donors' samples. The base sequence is TGTGCCAGTAGAAGTCCGACTTACGAGCAGTACTTC. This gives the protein CASRSPTYEQYF.